These 8 T cell receptor beta chains originate from one sample sequenced in a study of CD8+CD57+ T cells in acquired aplastic anemia. All sequencing subjects had displayed CD8+CD57+ cell expansion on flow cytometry. Profiling of TCR beta VDJ combinations and CDR3 sequences used genomic DNA as template. TCRdb analysed the reads with MiXCR anew, one entry per CDR3 protein. The sample carries 150,000 to 200,000 distinct CDR3 sequences, roughly 43% recorded once. The sequenced sample consisted of sorted CD4+, CD8+, or CD8+CD57+ T cells (not recorded which) from PBMCs. Receptors were obtained from a human donor with aplastic anemia.

This clonotype has ten or more counts. The chain combines TRBV6-5 with TRBJ2-7, with D uncertain. Germline loops: CDR1 MNHEY, CDR2 SVGAGI. The V end lost 2 bases, the J end lost 0 bases, and 5 bases lay between the germline ends. The CDR3 is 13 residues long. CDR3 amino acids: CASSYDISYEQYF. The CDR3, as DNA: TGTGCCAGCAGTTACGACATCTCCTACGAGCAGTACTTC.

In this sample, this clonotype turned up many times. This chain links TRBV11-2 with TRBJ1-4; D perhaps matches TRBD1 (5 bases). Germline loops: CDR1 SGHAT, CDR2 FQNNGV. This CDR3 is built from 12 residues. With 5 bases removed from V and 12 bases from J, the gap between germline ends came to 13 bases. CDR3 region: CASSPDSFQLFF. The CDR3 DNA follows: TGTGCCAGCAGCCCAGACAGTTTCCAACTGTTTTTT.

This clonotype was counted many times. The CDR3 here is CATAPDQEDEQFF. The CDR3 nucleotides read TGTGCCACCGCTCCGGACCAAGAGGATGAGCAGTTCTTC. The chain carries TRBV10-3 and TRBJ2-1; D gene ambiguous. V was cut by 10 bases and J by 8 bases, with 18 bases left in between. CDR1 and CDR2 from the germline V gene are ENHRY and SYGVKD. The CDR3 contains 13 residues.

The chain is built from TRBV7-2 and TRBJ1-1; D is ambiguous. This CDR3 is 10 amino acids long. CDR1 SGHTA and CDR2 FQGNSA come from the germline V gene. Trimming removed 3 bases at V and 9 bases at J, with 5 bases between. Written as DNA, the CDR3 is TGTGCCAGCAGCTTGACCAAAGCTTTCTTT. Protein sequence: CASSLTKAFF.

As for this clonotype: Its ends do not fully match the called genes, so a read error is possible. The V gene is TRBV9, the J gene TRBJ2-5, with 8 bases identical to TRBD2. Germline assignment: CDR1 SGDLS and CDR2 YYNGEE. This CDR3 has 16 residues. CDR3 amino acids: CANSVDSGGRRETQYF. The CDR3 coding sequence is TGTGCCAACAGCGTAGACTCCGGCGGGAGGAGGGAGACCCAGTACTTC. The full variable domain, its missing parts supplied by reference TRBV9 and TRBJ2-5, is DSGVTQTPKHLITATGQRVTLRCSPRSGDLSVYWYQQSLDQGLQFLIQYYNGEERAKGNILERFSAQQFPDLHSELNLSSLELGDSALYFCANSVDSGGRRETQYFGPGTRLLVL.

The J gene is TRBJ2-1, the V gene TRBV20-1; 11 bases agree with TRBD2. The CDR3 is 19 amino acids. Germline lookup yields CDR1 DFQATT and CDR2 SNEGSKA (reference sequence). With V trimmed by 1 base and J by 0 bases, 11 bases remained unmatched. The CDR3 DNA reads TGCAGTGCTAGAGCCCGCGGCCTAGCGGGGGGCCTCTCCTACAATGAGCAGTTCTTC. The encoded protein is CSARARGLAGGLSYNEQFF.

Ten or more counts support this clonotype. The chain combines TRBV5-4 with TRBJ1-1; no reliable D call. The CDR3 is 17 amino acids. The germline gives CDR1 SGHNT, CDR2 YYREEE (reference sequence). Trimming removed 4 bases from V and 3 bases from J, with 22 bases in between. CDR3 DNA sequence: TGTGCCAGCAGCCCACTGTTAGGCGTAGGTAGAGACACTGAAGCTTTCTTT. It codes for CASSPLLGVGRDTEAFF. Looking up the rest from reference TRBV5-4 and TRBJ1-1 gives the full variable domain: ETGVTQSPTHLIKTRGQQVTLRCSSQSGHNTVSWYQQALGQGPQFIFQYYREEENGRGNFPPRFSGLQFPNYSSELNVNALELDDSALYLCASSPLLGVGRDTEAFFGQGTRLTVV.

This clonotype was recorded at least ten times. V and J are TRBV7-8 and TRBJ1-6; D uncertain. This CDR3 is built from 14 residues. Trimming left V 1 base short and J 7 bases short, with 8 bases between. CDR1 is SGHVS and CDR2 is FQNEAQ in the germline V gene. The CDR3, as DNA: TGTGCCAGCAGCTTAGGGGCTGGGAATTCACCCCTCCACTTT. Translated: CASSLGAGNSPLHF. Supplemented by reference TRBV7-8 and TRBJ1-6, the full variable domain reads GAGVSQSPRYKVAKRGQDVALRCDPISGHVSLFWYQQALGQGPEFLTYFQNEAQLDKSGLPSDRFFAERPEGSVSTLKIQRTQQEDSAVYLCASSLGAGNSPLHFGNGTRLTVT.